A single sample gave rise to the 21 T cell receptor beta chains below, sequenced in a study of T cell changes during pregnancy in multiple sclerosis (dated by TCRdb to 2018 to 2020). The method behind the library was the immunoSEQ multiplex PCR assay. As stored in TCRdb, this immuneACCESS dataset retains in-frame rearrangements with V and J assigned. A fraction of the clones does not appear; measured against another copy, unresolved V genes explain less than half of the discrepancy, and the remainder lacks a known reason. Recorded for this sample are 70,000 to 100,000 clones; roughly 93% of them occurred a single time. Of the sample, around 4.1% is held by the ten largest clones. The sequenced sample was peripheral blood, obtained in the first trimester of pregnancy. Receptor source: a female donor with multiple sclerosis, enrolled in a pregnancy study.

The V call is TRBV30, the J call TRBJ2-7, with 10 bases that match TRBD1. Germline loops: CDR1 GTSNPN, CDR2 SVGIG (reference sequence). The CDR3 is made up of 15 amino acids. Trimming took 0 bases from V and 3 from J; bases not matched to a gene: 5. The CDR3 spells CAWSVVGTGDYEQYF. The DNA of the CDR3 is TGTGCCTGGAGTGTCGTGGGGACAGGGGACTACGAGCAGTACTTC.

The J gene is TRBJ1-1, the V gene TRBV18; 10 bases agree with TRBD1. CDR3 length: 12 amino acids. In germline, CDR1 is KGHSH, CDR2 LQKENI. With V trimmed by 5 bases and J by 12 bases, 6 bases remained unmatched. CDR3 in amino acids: CASSTPGQGPFF. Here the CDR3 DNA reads TGTGCCAGCTCAACGCCGGGACAGGGGCCTTTCTTT.

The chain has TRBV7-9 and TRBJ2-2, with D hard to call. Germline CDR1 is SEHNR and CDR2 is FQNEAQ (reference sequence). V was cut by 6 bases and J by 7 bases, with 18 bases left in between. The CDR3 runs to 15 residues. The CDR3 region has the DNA TGTGCCAGCAGTGCCCCGTCCCCGTTTAGCGGGGAGCTGTTTTTT. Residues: CASSAPSPFSGELFF.

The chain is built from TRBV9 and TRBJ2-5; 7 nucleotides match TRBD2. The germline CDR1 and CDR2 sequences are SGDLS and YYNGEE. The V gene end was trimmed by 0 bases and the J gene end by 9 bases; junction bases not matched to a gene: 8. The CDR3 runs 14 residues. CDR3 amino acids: CASSVEGDRGAQYF. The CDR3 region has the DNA TGTGCCAGCAGCGTAGAAGGGGACCGGGGGGCCCAGTACTTC. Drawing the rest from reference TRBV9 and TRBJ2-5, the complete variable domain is DSGVTQTPKHLITATGQRVTLRCSPRSGDLSVYWYQQSLDQGLQFLIQYYNGEERAKGNILERFSAQQFPDLHSELNLSSLELGDSALYFCASSVEGDRGAQYFGPGTRLLVL.

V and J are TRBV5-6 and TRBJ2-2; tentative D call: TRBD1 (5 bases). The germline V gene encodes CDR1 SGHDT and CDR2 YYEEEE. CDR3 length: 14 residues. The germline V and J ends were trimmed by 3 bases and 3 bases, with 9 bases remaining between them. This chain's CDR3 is CASSWQGHTGELFF. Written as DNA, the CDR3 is TGTGCCAGCAGCTGGCAGGGTCACACCGGGGAGCTGTTTTTT.

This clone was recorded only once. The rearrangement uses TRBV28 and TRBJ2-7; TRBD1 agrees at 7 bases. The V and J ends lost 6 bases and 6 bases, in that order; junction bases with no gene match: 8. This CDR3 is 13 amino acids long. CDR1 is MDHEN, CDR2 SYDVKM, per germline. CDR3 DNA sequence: TGTGCCAGCAGAACCGCGACAGGGCGCGAGCAGTACTTC. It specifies CASRTATGREQYF.

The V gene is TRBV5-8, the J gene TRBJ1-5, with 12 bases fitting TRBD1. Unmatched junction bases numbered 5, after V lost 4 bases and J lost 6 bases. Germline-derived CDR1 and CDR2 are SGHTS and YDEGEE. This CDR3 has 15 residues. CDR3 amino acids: CASSRDRGPFQPQHF. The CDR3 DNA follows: TGTGCCAGCAGCCGGGACAGGGGGCCTTTTCAGCCCCAGCATTTT.

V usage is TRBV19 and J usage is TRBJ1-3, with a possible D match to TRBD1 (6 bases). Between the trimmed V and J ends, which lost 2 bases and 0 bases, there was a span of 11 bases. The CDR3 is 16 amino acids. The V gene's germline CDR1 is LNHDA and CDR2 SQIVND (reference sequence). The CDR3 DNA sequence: TGTGCCAGTAGTATACAGGGACATTACTCTGGAAACACCATATATTTT. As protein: CASSIQGHYSGNTIYF.

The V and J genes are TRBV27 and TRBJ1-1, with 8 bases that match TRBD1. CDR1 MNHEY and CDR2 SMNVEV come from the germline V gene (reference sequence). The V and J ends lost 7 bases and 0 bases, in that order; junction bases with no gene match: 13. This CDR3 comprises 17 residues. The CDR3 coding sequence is TGTGCCAGCACCAGACAGGGGTCGTATGGGATGAACACTGAAGCTTTCTTT. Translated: CASTRQGSYGMNTEAFF.

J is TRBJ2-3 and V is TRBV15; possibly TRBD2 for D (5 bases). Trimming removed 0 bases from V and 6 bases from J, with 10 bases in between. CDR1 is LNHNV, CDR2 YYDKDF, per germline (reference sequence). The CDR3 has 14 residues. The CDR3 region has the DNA TGTGCCACCAGCAGAGATAGATGGGAGGATACGCAGTATTTT. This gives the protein CATSRDRWEDTQYF. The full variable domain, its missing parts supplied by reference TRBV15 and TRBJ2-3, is DAMVIQNPRYQVTQFGKPVTLSCSQTLNHNVMYWYQQKSSQAPKLLFHYYDKDFNNEADTPDNFQSRRPNTSFCFLDIRSPGLGDTAMYLCATSRDRWEDTQYFGPGTRLTVL.

The CDR3 reads CASSIGLATEAFF. The CDR3 DNA reads as TGTGCCAGTAGTATAGGTCTGGCCACTGAAGCTTTCTTT. The chain has TRBV19 and TRBJ1-1; no clear D gene. Germline CDR1 and CDR2: LNHDA and SQIVND (reference sequence). The CDR3 spans 13 residues. V lost 1 base, J lost 4 bases, and 7 bases lay in between.

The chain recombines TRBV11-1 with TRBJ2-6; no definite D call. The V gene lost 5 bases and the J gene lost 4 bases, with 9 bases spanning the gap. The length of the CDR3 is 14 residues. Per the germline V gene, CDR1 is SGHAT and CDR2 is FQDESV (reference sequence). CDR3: CASSLRFGANVLTF. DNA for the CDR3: TGTGCCAGCAGCCTTAGATTCGGGGCCAACGTCCTGACTTTC.

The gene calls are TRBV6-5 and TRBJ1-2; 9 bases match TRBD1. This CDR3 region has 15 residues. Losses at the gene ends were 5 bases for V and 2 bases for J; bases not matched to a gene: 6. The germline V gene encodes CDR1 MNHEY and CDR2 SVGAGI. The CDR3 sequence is CASSPRQGGNYGYTF. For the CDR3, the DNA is TGTGCCAGCAGTCCCCGACAGGGGGGGAACTATGGCTACACCTTC.

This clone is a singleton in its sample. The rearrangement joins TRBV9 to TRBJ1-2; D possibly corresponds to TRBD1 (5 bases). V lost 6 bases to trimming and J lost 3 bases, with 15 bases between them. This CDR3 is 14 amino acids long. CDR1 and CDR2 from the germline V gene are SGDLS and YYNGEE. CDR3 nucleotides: TGTGCCAGCACCCCAGGTGGCAGGGACTATGGCTACACCTTC. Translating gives CASTPGGRDYGYTF.

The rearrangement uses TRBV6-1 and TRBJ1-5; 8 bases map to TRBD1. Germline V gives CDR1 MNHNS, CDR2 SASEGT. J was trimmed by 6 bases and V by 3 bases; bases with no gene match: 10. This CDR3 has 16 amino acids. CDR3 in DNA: TGTGCCAGCAGTGAGGCAGGACAGGGACAAACTCAGCCCCAGCATTTT. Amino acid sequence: CASSEAGQGQTQPQHF.

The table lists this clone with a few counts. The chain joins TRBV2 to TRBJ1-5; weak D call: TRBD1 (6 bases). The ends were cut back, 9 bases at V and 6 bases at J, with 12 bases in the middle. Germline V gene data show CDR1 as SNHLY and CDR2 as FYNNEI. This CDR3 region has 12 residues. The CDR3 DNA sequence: TGTGCCAGTCGACAGGAGAGTCAGCCCCAGCATTTT. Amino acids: CASRQESQPQHF.

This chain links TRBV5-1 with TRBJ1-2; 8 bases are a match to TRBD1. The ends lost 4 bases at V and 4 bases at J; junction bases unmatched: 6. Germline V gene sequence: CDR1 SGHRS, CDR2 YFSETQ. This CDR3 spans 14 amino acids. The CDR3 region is CASSAGQGGYGYTF. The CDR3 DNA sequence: TGCGCCAGCAGCGCCGGACAGGGAGGCTATGGCTACACCTTC. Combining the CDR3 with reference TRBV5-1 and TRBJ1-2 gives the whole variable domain KAGVTQTPRYLIKTRGQQVTLSCSPISGHRSVSWYQQTPGQGLQFLFEYFSETQRNKGNFPGRFSGRQFSNSRSEMNVSTLELGDSALYLCASSAGQGGYGYTFGSGTRLTVV.

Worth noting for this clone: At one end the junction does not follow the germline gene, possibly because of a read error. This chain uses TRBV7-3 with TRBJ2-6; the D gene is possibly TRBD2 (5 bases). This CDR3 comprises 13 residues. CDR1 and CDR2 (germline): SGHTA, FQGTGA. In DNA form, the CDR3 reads TGTGCCAGCAGCTTAACGAGGGCCGACGTCCTGACTTTC. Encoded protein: CASSLTRADVLTF.

The CDR3 loop is CAIEDLTGANTEAFF. The CDR3 DNA reads as TGTGCCATCGAAGACCTAACAGGGGCGAACACTGAAGCTTTCTTT. The J gene is TRBJ1-1, the V gene TRBV6-6; 7 positions agree with TRBD1. The CDR3 is made up of 15 amino acids. The germline CDR1 and CDR2 sequences are MNHNY and SVGAGI (reference sequence). V shed 10 bases, J shed 1 base, and the junction held 12 bases outside the gene matches.

The CDR3 nucleotides are TGTGCCAGCAGTTTAGGAGGACAGGGGGCAGAGACCCAGTACTTC. It translates to CASSLGGQGAETQYF. The chain joins TRBV28 to TRBJ2-5; TRBD1 agrees at 11 bases. Germline CDR1 reads MDHEN; CDR2 reads SYDVKM. CDR3 length: 15 residues. V shed 2 bases and J 4 bases; nucleotides not matched to a gene: 3.

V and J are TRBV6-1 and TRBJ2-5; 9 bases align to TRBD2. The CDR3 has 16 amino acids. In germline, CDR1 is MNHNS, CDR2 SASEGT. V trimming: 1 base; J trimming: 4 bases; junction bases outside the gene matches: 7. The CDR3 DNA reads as TGTGCCAGCAGTGAAGGGCCGGGACTAGCTTCAGAGACCCAGTACTTC. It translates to CASSEGPGLASETQYF.